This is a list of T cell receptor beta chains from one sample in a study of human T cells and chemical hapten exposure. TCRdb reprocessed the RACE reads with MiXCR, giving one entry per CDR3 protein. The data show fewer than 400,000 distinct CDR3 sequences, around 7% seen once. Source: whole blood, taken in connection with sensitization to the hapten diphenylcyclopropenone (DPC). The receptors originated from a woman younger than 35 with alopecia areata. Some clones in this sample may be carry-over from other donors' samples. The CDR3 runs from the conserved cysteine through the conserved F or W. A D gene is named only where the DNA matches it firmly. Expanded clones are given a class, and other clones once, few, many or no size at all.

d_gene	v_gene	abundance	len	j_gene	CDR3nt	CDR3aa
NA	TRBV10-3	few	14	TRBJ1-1	TGTGCCATCAGACTAGGGGAGATGAACACTGAAGCTTTCTTT	CAIRLGEMNTEAFF
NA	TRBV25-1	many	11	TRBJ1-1	TGTGCCAGCAGATCGAACACTGAAGCTTTCTTT	CASRSNTEAFF
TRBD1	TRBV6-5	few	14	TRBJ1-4	TGTGCCACCGCGGGGGGACAGGCTAATGAAAAACTGTTTTTT	CATAGGQANEKLFF
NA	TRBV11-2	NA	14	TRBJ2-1	TGTGCCAGCAGCCCCACTCGCCCCAACAATGAGCAGTTCTTC	CASSPTRPNNEQFF
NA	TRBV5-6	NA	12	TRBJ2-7	TGTGCCAGCAGCTTCAGGTCTTACGAGCAGTACTTC	CASSFRSYEQYF
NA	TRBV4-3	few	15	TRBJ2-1	TGCGCCAGCAGCCAAGATGGGAGCTCCTACAATGAGCAGTTCTTC	CASSQDGSSYNEQFF
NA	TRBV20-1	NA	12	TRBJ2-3	TGCAGTGGTAGGGTCCGCACAGATACGCAGTATTTT	CSGRVRTDTQYF
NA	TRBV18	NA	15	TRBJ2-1	TGTGCCAGCTCACCACCGGATCGCCAGATCAATGAGCAGTTCTTC	CASSPPDRQINEQFF
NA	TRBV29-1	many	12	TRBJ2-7	TGCAGCGTCGAGATCCCTCCAAGGCAGCAGTACTTC	CSVEIPPRQQYF
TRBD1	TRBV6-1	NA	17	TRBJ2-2	TGTGCCAGCAGGGAACCGGGACAGGGGGCTCTCACCGGGGAGCTGTTTTTT	CASREPGQGALTGELFF
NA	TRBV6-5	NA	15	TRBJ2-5	TGTGCCAGCAGTTACTCGAACCAGCCGCCCGAGACCCAGTACTTC	CASSYSNQPPETQYF
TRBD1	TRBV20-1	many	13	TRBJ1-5	TGCAGTGCTAGGGACAGGGAGCATCAGCCCCAGCATTTT	CSARDREHQPQHF
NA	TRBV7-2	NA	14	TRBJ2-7	TGTGCCAGCAGCTTAGATGGCAACTCCTACGAGCAGTACTTC	CASSLDGNSYEQYF
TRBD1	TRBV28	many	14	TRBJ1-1	TGTGCCAGCAGTTCGACAGGGGGCATCACTGAAGCTTTCTTT	CASSSTGGITEAFF
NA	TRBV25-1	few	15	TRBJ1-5	TGTGCCAGCAGTGACTCCAAACAGGGTAATCAGCCCCAGCATTTT	CASSDSKQGNQPQHF
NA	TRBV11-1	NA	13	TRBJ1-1	TGTGCCAGCAGCGGAAACAGGAACACTGAAGCTTTCTTT	CASSGNRNTEAFF
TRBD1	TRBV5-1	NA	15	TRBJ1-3	TGCGCCAGCAGCTTGCAGGGGGTGACGGGAAACACCATATATTTT	CASSLQGVTGNTIYF
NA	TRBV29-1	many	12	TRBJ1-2	TGCAGCGCGAAGACAGAAAGCTATGGCTACACCTTC	CSAKTESYGYTF
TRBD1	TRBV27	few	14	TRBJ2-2	TGTGCCAGCAGATGGGACAGGGGAACCGGGGAGCTGTTTTTT	CASRWDRGTGELFF
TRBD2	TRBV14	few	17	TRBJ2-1	TGTGCCAGCAGCCAAGATAGTAGGACTAGCTCGAGGAATGAGCAGTTCTTC	CASSQDSRTSSRNEQFF
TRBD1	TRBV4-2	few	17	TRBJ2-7	TGTGCCAGCAGCCAAGCAGGGGGACAGGGAGCTCCGTACGAGCAGTACTTC	CASSQAGGQGAPYEQYF
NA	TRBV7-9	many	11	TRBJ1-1	TGTGCCAGCAGCTTAGAGTCCGAAGCTTTCTTT	CASSLESEAFF
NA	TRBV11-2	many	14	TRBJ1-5	TGTGCCAGCAGCTTTTCAGAGAGCAATCAGCCCCAGCATTTT	CASSFSESNQPQHF
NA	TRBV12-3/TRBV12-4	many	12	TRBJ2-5	TGTGCCAGCAGTGTACTAGCCGAGACCCAGTACTTC	CASSVLAETQYF
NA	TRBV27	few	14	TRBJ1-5	TGTGCCAGCAACAGGGCCCCTAGCAATCAGCCCCAGCATTTT	CASNRAPSNQPQHF
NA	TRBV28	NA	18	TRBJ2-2	TGTGCCAGCAGTCCCTATCCGTGGGGAAAGGGGAACACCGGGGAGCTGTTTTTT	CASSPYPWGKGNTGELFF
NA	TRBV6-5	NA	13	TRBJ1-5	TGTGCCAGCAATACAGGCGGTGGTCAGCCCCAGCATTTT	CASNTGGGQPQHF
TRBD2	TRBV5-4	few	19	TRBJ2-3	TGTGCCAGCAGCTCCTGGACTAGCGGGGGGGCCTTTGTGGCAGATACGCAGTATTTT	CASSSWTSGGAFVADTQYF
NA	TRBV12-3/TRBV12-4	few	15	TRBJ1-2	TGTGCCAGCTTAGCGAGGGGAGGGAGGGGCTATGGCTACACCTTC	CASLARGGRGYGYTF
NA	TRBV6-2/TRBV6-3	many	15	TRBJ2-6	TGTGCCAGCAGTTACAGGGACTCTGGGGCCAACGTCCTGACTTTC	CASSYRDSGANVLTF
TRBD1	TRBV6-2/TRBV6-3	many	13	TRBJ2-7	TGTGCCAGCAGTTACAGGACAGGGTCCGAGCAGTACTTC	CASSYRTGSEQYF
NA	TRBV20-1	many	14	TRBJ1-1	TGCAGTGCTAGATCGGGCGGTACAAACACTGAAGCTTTCTTT	CSARSGGTNTEAFF
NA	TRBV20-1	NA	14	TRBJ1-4	TGCAGTGCTAGGGGGTTGGTACGAAATGAAAAACTGTTTTTT	CSARGLVRNEKLFF
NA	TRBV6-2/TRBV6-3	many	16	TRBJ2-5	TGTGCCAGCAGTTACTTTCTAGAACCTTCGGAGGAGACCCAGTACTTC	CASSYFLEPSEETQYF
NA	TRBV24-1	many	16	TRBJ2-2	TGTGCCACCAGTTCCCCCCGGGATCTAAGCACCGGGGAGCTGTTTTTT	CATSSPRDLSTGELFF